This T cell receptor (beta chain) was obtained from a study of CD8 T cells in Susac syndrome. Trimming left V 5 bases short and J 5 bases short, with 12 bases between. The germline CDR1 and CDR2 sequences are LNHNV and YYDKDF (reference sequence). The CDR3 contains 13 residues. Random-hexamer reverse transcription was applied to roughly 0.45 to 1 ug RNA. TCRdb re-derived calls from the immunoSEQ multiplex PCR reads in MiXCR, one entry per CDR3 protein. The sample lists around 45,000 distinct CDR3 sequences; over 85% were seen once. This receptor was identified in a human donor in good health. The sequenced sample was CD8+ T cells from PBMCs. The gene calls are TRBV15 and TRBJ1-1; no clear D. Written as DNA, the CDR3 is TGTGCCACCAGCCCACGCCCTCTAACTGAAGCTTTCTTT. Translating it yields CATSPRPLTEAFF. Combining the CDR3 with reference TRBV15 and TRBJ1-1 gives the whole variable domain DAMVIQNPRYQVTQFGKPVTLSCSQTLNHNVMYWYQQKSSQAPKLLFHYYDKDFNNEADTPDNFQSRRPNTSFCFLDIRSPGLGDTAMYLCATSPRPLTEAFFGQGTRLTVV.